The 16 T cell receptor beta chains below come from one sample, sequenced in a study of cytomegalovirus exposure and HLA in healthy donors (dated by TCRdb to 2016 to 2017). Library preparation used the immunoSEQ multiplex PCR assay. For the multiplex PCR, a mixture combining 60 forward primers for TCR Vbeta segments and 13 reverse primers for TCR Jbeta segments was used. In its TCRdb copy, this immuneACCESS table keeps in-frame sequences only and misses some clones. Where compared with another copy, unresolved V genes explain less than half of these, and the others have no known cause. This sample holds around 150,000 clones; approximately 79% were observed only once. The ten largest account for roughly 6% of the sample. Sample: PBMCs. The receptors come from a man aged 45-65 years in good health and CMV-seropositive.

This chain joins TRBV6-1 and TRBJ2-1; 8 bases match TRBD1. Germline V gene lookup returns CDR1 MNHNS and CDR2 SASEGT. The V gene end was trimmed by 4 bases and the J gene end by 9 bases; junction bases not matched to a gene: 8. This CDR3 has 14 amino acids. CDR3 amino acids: CASSGQGNEGEQFF. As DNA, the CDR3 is TGTGCCAGCAGTGGACAGGGGAATGAAGGTGAGCAGTTCTTC.

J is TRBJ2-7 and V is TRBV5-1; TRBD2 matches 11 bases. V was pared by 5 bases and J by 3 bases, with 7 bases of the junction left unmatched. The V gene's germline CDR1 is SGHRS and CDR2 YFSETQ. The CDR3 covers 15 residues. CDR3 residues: CASRTGTSGIYEQYF. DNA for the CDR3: TGCGCCAGCAGGACCGGGACTAGCGGTATCTACGAGCAGTACTTC.

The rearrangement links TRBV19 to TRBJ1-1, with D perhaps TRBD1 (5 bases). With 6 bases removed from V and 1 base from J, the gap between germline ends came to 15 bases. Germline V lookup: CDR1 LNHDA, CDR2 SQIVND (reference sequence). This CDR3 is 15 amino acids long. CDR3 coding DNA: TGTGCCAGTAGCCCCATACAGGTGACGAACACTGAAGCTTTCTTT. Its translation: CASSPIQVTNTEAFF.

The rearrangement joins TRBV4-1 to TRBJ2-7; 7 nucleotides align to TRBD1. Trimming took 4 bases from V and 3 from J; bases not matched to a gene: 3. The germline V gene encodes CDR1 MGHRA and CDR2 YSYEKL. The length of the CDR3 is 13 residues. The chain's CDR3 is CASSLRDSYEQYF. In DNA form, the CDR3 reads TGCGCCAGCAGCCTTCGGGACAGCTACGAGCAGTACTTC.

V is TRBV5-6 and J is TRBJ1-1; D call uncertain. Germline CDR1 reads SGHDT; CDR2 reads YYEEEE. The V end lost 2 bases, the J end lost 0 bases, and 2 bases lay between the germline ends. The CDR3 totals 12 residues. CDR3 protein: CASSFLNTEAFF. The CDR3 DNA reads TGTGCCAGCAGCTTCTTGAACACTGAAGCTTTCTTT.

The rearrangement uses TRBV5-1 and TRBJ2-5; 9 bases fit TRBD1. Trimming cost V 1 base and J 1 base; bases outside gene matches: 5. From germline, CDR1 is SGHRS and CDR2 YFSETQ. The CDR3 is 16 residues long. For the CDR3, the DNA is TGCGCCAGCAGCTTGATCCCGACAGGGGGCCAAGAGACCCAGTACTTC. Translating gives CASSLIPTGGQETQYF.

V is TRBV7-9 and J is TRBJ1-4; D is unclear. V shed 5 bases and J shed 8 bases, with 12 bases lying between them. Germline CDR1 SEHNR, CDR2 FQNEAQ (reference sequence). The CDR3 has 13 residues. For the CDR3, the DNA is TGTGCCAGCAGCAACCGGGCGGGGGAAAAACTGTTTTTT. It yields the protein CASSNRAGEKLFF.

The CDR3 here is CASSTLAGGPGEQFF. The CDR3 coding sequence is TGTGCCAGCAGTACACTAGCGGGAGGGCCGGGTGAGCAGTTCTTC. V and J are TRBV6-5 and TRBJ2-1; 13 nucleotides match TRBD2. The CDR3 runs to 15 residues. J lost 9 bases, V lost 5 bases, and 7 bases had no gene match. The germline V gene has CDR1 MNHEY and CDR2 SVGAGI.

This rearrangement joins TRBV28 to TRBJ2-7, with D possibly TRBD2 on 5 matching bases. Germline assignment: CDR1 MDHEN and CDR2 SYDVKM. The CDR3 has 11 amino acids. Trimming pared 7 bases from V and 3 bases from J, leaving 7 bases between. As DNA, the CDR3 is TGTGCCAGCATAGGGAGCTACGAGCAGTACTTC. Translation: CASIGSYEQYF.

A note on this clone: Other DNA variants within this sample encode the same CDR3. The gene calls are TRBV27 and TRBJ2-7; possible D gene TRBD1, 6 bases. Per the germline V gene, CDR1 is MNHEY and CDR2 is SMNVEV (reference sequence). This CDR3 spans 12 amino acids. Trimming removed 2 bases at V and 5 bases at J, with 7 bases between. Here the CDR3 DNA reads TGTGCCAGCAGTTTAACAGGGAACGAGCAGTACTTC. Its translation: CASSLTGNEQYF.

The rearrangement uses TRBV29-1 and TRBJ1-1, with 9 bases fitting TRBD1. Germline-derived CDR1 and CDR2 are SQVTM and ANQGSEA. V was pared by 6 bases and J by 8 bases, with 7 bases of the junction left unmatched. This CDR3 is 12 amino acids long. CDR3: CSVGDRVSEAFF. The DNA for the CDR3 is TGCAGCGTAGGGGACAGGGTTTCCGAAGCTTTCTTT.

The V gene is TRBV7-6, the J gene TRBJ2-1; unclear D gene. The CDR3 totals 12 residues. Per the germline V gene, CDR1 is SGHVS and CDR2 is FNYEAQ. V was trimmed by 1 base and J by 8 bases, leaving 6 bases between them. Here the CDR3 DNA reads TGTGCCAGCAGCTTAGTGTCGTATGAGCAGTTCTTC. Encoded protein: CASSLVSYEQFF.

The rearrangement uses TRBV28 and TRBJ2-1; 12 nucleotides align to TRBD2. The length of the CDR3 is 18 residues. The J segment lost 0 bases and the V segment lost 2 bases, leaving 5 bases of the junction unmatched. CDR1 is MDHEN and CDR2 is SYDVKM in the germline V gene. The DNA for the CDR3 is TGTGCCAGCAGTTTACTAGCGGGAGGGACTAGCTCCTACAATGAGCAGTTCTTC. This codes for CASSLLAGGTSSYNEQFF.

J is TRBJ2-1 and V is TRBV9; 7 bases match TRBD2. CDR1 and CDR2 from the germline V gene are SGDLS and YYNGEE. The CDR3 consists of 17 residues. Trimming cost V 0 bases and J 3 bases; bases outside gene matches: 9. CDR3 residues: CASSVDLDSGYYNEQFF. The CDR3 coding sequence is TGTGCCAGCAGCGTAGATCTGGATAGCGGGTACTACAATGAGCAGTTCTTC.

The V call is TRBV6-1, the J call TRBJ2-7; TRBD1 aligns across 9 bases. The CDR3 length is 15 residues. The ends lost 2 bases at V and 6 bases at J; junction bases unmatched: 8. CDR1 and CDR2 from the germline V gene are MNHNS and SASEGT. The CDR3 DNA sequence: TGTGCCAGCAGTGAAACGACAGGGGGTCGGGGCGAGCAGTACTTC. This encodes CASSETTGGRGEQYF.

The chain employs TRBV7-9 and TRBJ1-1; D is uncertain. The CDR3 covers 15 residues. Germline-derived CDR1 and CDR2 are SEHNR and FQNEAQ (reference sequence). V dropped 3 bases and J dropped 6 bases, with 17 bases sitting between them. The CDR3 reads CASSFSRDPLAEAFF. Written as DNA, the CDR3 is TGTGCCAGCAGCTTCTCCCGGGATCCCCTCGCTGAAGCTTTCTTT.